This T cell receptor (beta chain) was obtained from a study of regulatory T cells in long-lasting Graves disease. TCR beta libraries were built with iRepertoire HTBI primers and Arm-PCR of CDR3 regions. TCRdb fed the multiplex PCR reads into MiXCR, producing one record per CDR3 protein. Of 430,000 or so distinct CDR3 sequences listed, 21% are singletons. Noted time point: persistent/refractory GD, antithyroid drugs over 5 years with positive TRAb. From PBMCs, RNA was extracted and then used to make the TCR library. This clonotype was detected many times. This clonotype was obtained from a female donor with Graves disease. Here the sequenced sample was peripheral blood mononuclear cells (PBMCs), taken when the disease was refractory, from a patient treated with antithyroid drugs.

For the CDR3, the DNA is TGTGCCAGCAGTTTAAGAGCACAGGGCGGGGCTGGCTCTGAAGCTTTCTTT. Residues: CASSLRAQGGAGSEAFF. The V and J genes are TRBV28 and TRBJ1-1; a possible D gene is TRBD1 (6 bases). The CDR3 is made up of 17 amino acids. Trimming removed 2 bases from V and 6 bases from J, with 22 bases in between. The germline gives CDR1 MDHEN, CDR2 SYDVKM.